One and the same sample provided the 10 T cell receptor beta chains below, sequenced in a study of Ad26.COV2.S vaccination and SARS-CoV-2 variants (dated by TCRdb to 2020 to 2023). The sample's treatment or condition label is to be understood as: about 20 received Ad26.COV2.S at low or high dose, single or two shots; about 5 received placebo; per-sample allocation not given. Repertoires of vaccine and placebo recipients were sequenced from samples collected on day 63 after the first injection. Libraries were constructed by the immunoSEQ multiplex PCR assay. TCRdb carries this immuneACCESS record with in-frame sequences only. Its versions omit some clonotypes, under half of them owing to an unresolved V gene in the studies checked, with the rest unexplained. The sample has about 350,000 clones on record, around 89% of them singletons. The top ten clonotypes cover around 4.5% of the sample. This material consisted of peripheral blood, taken in a trial of Ad26.COV2.S vaccine versus placebo. The receptors derive from a person between 18 and 60 years old who received the Ad26.COV2.S COVID-19 vaccine or a placebo.

The V and J genes are TRBV20-1 and TRBJ2-7, with TRBD1 matching 11 bases. Germline loops: CDR1 DFQATT, CDR2 SNEGSKA (reference sequence). The V gene end was trimmed by 3 bases and the J gene end by 6 bases; junction bases not matched to a gene: 10. The CDR3 is 15 residues long. In nucleotides, the CDR3 is TGCAGTGCTAGTAGCGTAGGGACAGGGGGATCCGAGCAGTACTTC. As protein: CSASSVGTGGSEQYF.

The rearrangement links TRBV6-5 to TRBJ1-2, with TRBD1 matching 7 bases. Trimming removed 6 bases from V and 0 bases from J; junction bases left unmatched: 7. Germline V gene data show CDR1 as MNHEY and CDR2 as SVGAGI. The CDR3 is made up of 15 amino acids. The CDR3 DNA follows: TGTGCCAGCAGACCTGGACAGGATTCTAACTATGGCTACACCTTC. Its protein product is CASRPGQDSNYGYTF.

V is TRBV6-1 and J is TRBJ1-3; D uncertain. The length of the CDR3 is 14 residues. The ends were cut back, 6 bases at V and 4 bases at J, with 13 bases in the middle. Germline loops: CDR1 MNHNS, CDR2 SASEGT. CDR3 loop: CASREELGGNTIYF. DNA for the CDR3: TGTGCCAGCAGGGAGGAATTGGGGGGAAACACCATATATTTT.

The chain couples TRBV7-8 to TRBJ1-4, with a tentative D call TRBD1 (5 bases). The CDR3 sequence is 16 residues long. Per germline, CDR1 SGHVS and CDR2 FQNEAQ. Trimming left V 1 base short and J 4 bases short, with 13 bases between. The CDR3 DNA is TGTGCCAGCAGCTTAGTCAGAGGGGCCCTTAATGAAAAACTGTTTTTT. The encoded protein is CASSLVRGALNEKLFF.

The chain recombines TRBV24-1 with TRBJ2-3; 10 bases match TRBD2. V shed 2 bases, J shed 3 bases, and the junction held 4 bases outside the gene matches. CDR1 and CDR2 from the germline V gene are KGHDR and SFDVKD. There are 16 residues in the CDR3. CDR3 loop: CATSDSSGRATDTQYF. As DNA, the CDR3 is TGTGCCACCAGTGATTCAAGCGGGAGGGCGACAGATACGCAGTATTTT.

The chain has TRBV5-4 and TRBJ2-2; 15 bases align to TRBD2. V was clipped by 3 bases and J by 4 bases; unmatched bases: 1. The CDR3 is made up of 16 amino acids. Germline assignment: CDR1 SGHNT and CDR2 YYREEE (reference sequence). In DNA, the CDR3 is TGTGCCAGCAGCTGGGGACTAGCGGGGGGCACCGGGGAGCTGTTTTTT. Its translation is CASSWGLAGGTGELFF. Filled out from reference TRBV5-4 and TRBJ2-2, the complete variable domain reads ETGVTQSPTHLIKTRGQQVTLRCSSQSGHNTVSWYQQALGQGPQFIFQYYREEENGRGNFPPRFSGLQFPNYSSELNVNALELDDSALYLCASSWGLAGGTGELFFGEGSRLTVL.

The chain has TRBV5-1 and TRBJ2-1; 13 positions agree with TRBD2. This CDR3 has 15 amino acids. Germline V gene sequence: CDR1 SGHRS, CDR2 YFSETQ. Unmatched junction bases numbered 6, after V lost 4 bases and J lost 8 bases. The CDR3 sequence is CASSVLAGGFHEQFF. As DNA, the CDR3 is TGCGCCAGCAGCGTACTAGCGGGAGGGTTCCATGAGCAGTTCTTC.

The chain employs TRBV9 and TRBJ1-2; 8 bases align to TRBD1. Germline-derived CDR1 and CDR2 are SGDLS and YYNGEE. The junction had 10 bases not matched to a gene; V was cut back by 3 bases and J by 3 bases. The CDR3 runs to 16 residues. CDR3 in DNA: TGTGCCAGCAGCGACGACCCTAAGGACAGGGACTATGGCTACACCTTC. Amino acid sequence: CASSDDPKDRDYGYTF.

The chain combines TRBV6-5 with TRBJ1-2, with 9 bases lining up with TRBD1. J gave up 4 bases and V 3 bases, and 9 bases lay outside the gene matches. CDR3 size: 16 residues. CDR1 MNHEY and CDR2 SVGAGI come from the germline V gene. The CDR3 loop reads CASSYRQGDRLYGYTF. CDR3 sequence (DNA): TGTGCCAGCAGTTATCGACAGGGGGACCGGCTCTATGGCTACACCTTC.

The rearrangement joins TRBV19 to TRBJ2-2; 8 nucleotides line up with TRBD1. The germline CDR1 and CDR2 sequences are LNHDA and SQIVND (reference sequence). The trim removed 6 bases at V and 5 bases at J, leaving 14 bases unmatched. The CDR3 is 17 residues long. CDR3 in amino acids: CASSSLLGQGRTGELFF. The CDR3 bases are TGTGCCAGTAGCAGCCTTCTAGGACAGGGACGTACCGGGGAGCTGTTTTTT.